This TCR beta chain was found in a study of regulatory T cells in long-lasting Graves disease. Turning to the study itself: New Graves' disease cases had less than 3 months of antithyroid drugs.

Library construction for TCR beta used iRepertoire HTBI primers and Arm-PCR of CDR3 regions. One entry per CDR3 protein results from TCRdb running MiXCR on the multiplex PCR reads. The profile shows 540,000 or so distinct CDR3 sequences, about 13% of them singletons. Time point denoted: newly diagnosed GD, antithyroid drugs for less than 3 months. Scientists built the TCR library using RNA that was extracted from PBMCs. In germline, CDR1 is SGHRS, CDR2 YFSETQ. The trim removed 7 bases at V and 5 bases at J, leaving 6 bases unmatched. The CDR3 loop spans 13 amino acids. These data also formed part of another study, on T cells in Graves' hyperthyroidism and ophthalmopathy. That work contributes: Prediction of ophthalmopathy progression came a median 6.5 months pre-onset.

This sequence was found in a man aged 25 to 40 with Graves disease. The chain couples TRBV5-1 to TRBJ2-5; 9 nucleotides match TRBD1. Here the sequenced sample was peripheral blood mononuclear cells (PBMCs), taken at new diagnosis, from a patient treated with antithyroid drugs. The CDR3 sequence is CASSTGTGETQYF. The CDR3 DNA is TGCGCCAGCTCAACCGGGACAGGGGAGACCCAGTACTTC. Full variable domain (rest looked up from reference TRBV5-1 and TRBJ2-5): KAGVTQTPRYLIKTRGQQVTLSCSPISGHRSVSWYQQTPGQGLQFLFEYFSETQRNKGNFPGRFSGRQFSNSRSEMNVSTLELGDSALYLCASSTGTGETQYFGPGTRLLVL.